The source of this TCR beta chain is a study of siplizumab effects on memory and regulatory T cells. Details on this clone: Its antigen is unknown.

Germline V gene lookup returns CDR1 LNHDA and CDR2 SQIVND (reference sequence). The CDR3 spans 13 residues. J lost 1 base, V lost 10 bases, and 7 bases had no gene match. A few pairs of donors had their unstimulated naive, memory, effector memory and TEMRA subsets sequenced. Sequencing was performed with immunoSEQ multiplex PCR; in TCRdb, only in-frame clones are kept and a portion is missing. The sample shows 50,000 or so clones, about 88% of them seen only once. Study results and caveats: Naive T cells looked more diverse than memory cells, and they looked like major contributors to the alloresponse. The alloreactive clones that mapped to unstimulated subsets made up only a minor fraction. Tregs that proliferated in siplizumab cultures did not have their suppressive function confirmed.

The chain employs TRBV19 and TRBJ2-7; 7 nucleotides align to TRBD1. The sequence was obtained from a human donor in good health. The sample comprised naive CD8+ T cells sorted from blood. The CDR3 nucleotides read TGTGCCACCAGGACAGGCCCATCCTACGAGCAGTACTTC. This sequence encodes CATRTGPSYEQYF.